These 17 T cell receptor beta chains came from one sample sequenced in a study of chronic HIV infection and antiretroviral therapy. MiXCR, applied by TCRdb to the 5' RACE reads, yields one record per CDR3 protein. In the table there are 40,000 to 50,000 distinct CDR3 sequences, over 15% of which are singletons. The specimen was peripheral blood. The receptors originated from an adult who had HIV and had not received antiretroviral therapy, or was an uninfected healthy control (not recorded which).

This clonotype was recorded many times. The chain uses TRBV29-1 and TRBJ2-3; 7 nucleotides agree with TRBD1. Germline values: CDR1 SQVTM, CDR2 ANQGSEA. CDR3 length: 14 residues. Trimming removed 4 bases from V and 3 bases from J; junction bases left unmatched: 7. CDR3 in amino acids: CSVVRAGGTDTQYF. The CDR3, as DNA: TGCAGCGTTGTAAGGGCAGGGGGAACAGATACGCAGTATTTT.

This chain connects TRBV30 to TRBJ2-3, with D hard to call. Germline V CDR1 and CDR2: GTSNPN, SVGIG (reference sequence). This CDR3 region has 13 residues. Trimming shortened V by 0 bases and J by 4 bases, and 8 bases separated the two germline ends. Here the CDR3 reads CAWSVRRADTQYF. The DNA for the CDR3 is TGTGCCTGGAGTGTCCGACGGGCAGATACGCAGTATTTT.

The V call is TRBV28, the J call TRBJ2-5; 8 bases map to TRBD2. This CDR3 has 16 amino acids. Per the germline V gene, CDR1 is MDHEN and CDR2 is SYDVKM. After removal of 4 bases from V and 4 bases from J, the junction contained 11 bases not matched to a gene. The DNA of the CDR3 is TGTGCCAGCAGTTCCCGTGACGGGAGGGCCGGAGAGACCCAGTACTTC. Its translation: CASSSRDGRAGETQYF.

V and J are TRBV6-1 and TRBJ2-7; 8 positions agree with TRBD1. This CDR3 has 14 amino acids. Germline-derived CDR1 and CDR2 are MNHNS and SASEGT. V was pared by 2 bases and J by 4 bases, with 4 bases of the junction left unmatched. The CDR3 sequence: CASSEIDRGYEQYF. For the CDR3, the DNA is TGTGCCAGCAGTGAAATTGACAGGGGTTACGAGCAGTACTTC.

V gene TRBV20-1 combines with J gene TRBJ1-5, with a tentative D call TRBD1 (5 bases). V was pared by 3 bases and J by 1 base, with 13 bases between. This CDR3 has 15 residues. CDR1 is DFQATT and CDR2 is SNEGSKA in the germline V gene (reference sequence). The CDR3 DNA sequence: TGCAGTGCTAGGGAGGGGAGGGTCAGCAATCAGCCCCAGCATTTT. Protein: CSAREGRVSNQPQHF.

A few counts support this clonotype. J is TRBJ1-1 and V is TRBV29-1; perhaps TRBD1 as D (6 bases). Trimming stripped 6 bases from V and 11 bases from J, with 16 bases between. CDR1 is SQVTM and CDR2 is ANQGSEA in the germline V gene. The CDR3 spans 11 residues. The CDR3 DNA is TGCAGCGTCGCCCAGGGGTTCGGGGCTTTCTTT. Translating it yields CSVAQGFGAFF.

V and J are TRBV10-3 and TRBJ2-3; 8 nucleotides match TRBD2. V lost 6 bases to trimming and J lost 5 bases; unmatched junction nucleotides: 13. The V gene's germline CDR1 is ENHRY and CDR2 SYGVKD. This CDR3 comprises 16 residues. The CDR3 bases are TGTGCCATCAGGGGGTCAGGAGCCCTAGCGGGAGATACGCAGTATTTT. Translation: CAIRGSGALAGDTQYF.

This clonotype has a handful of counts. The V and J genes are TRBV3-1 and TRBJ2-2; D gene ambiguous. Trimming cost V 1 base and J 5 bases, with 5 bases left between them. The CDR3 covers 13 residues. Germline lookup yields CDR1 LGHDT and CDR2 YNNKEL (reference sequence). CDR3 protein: CASSQGRTGELFF. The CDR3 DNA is TGTGCCAGCAGCCAAGGCCGGACCGGGGAGCTGTTTTTT.

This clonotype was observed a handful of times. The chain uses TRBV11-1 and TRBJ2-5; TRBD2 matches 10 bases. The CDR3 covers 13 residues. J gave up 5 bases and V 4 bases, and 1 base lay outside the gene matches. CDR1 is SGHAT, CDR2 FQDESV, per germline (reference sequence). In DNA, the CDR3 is TGTGCCAGCAGCTCGGGACTAGCGGAGACCCAGTACTTC. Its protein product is CASSSGLAETQYF.

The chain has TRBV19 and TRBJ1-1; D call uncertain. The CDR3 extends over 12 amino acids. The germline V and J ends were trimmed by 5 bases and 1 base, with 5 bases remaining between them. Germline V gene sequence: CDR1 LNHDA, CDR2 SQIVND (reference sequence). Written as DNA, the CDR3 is TGTGCCAGTAGTTGGGCGAACACTGAAGCTTTCTTT. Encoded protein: CASSWANTEAFF.

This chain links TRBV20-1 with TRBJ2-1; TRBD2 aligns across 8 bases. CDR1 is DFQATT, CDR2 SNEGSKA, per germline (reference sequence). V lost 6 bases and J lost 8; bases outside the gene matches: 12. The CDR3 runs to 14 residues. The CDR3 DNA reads TGCAGTGCCCCTGGAAGCGGGAGTGTCTATGAGCAGTTCTTC. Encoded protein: CSAPGSGSVYEQFF.

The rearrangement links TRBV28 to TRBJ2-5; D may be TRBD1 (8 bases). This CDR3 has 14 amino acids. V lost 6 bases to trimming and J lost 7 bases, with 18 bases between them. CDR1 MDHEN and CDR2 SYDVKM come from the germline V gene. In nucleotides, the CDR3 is TGTGCCAGCAGGGATACAGGGGGGGGAAGGACCCAGTACTTC. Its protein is CASRDTGGGRTQYF.

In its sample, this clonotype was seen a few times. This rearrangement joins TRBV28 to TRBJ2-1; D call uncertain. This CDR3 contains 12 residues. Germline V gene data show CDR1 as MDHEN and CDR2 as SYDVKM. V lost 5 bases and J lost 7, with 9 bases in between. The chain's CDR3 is CASSPSPNEQFF. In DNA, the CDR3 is TGTGCCAGCAGTCCCTCCCCGAATGAGCAGTTCTTC. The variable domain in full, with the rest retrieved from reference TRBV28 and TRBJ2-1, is DVKVTQSSRYLVKRTGEKVFLECVQDMDHENMFWYRQDPGLGLRLIYFSYDVKMKEKGDIPEGYSVSREKKERFSLILESASTNQTSMYLCASSPSPNEQFFGPGTRLTVL.

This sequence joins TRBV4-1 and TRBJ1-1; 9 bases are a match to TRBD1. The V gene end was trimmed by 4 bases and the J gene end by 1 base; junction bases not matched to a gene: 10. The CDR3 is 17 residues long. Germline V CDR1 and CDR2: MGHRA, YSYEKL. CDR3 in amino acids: CASSLSTGGAGNTEAFF. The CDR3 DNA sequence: TGCGCCAGCAGCCTCAGCACAGGGGGCGCCGGGAACACTGAAGCTTTCTTT.

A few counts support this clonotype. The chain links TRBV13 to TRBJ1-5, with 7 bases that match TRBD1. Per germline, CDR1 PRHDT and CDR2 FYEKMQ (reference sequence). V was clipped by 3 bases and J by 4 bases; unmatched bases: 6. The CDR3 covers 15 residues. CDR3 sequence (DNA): TGTGCCAGCAGCTTGGGGACAGCAAATAATCAGCCCCAGCATTTT. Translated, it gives CASSLGTANNQPQHF.

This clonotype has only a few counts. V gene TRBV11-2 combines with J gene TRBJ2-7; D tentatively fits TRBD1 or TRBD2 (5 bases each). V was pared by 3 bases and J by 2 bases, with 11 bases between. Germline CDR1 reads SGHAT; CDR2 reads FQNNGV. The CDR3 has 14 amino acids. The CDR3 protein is CASSFGTAPYEQYF. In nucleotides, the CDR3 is TGTGCCAGCAGCTTCGGGACCGCACCCTACGAGCAGTACTTC.

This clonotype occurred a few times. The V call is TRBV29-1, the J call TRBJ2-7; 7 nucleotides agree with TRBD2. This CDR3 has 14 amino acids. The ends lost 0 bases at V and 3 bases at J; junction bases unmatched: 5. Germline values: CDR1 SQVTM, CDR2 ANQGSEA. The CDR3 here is CSVEDRGELYEQYF. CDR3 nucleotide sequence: TGCAGCGTTGAAGATCGGGGGGAACTCTACGAGCAGTACTTC.